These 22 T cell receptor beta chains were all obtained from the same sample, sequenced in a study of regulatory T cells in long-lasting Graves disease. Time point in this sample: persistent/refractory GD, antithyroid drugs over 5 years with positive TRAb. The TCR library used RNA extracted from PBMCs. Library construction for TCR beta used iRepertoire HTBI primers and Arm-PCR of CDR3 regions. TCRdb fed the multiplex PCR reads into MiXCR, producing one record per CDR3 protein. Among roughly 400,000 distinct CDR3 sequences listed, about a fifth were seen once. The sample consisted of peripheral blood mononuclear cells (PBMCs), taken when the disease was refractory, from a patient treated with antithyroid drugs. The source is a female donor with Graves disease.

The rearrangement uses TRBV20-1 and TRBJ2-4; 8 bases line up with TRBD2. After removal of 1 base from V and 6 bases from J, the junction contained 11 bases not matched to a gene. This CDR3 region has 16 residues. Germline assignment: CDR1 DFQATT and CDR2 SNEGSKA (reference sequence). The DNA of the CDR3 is TGCAGTGCTAGAGGAATCAGCGGGAGCTTAGGAAACATTCAGTACTTC. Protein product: CSARGISGSLGNIQYF.

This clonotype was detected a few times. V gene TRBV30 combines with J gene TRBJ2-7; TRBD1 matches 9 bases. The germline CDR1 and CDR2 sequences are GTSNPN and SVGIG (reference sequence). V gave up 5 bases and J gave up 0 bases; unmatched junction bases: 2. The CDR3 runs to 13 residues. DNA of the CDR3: TGTGCCTGGGGGACAGGGAGCTCCTACGAGCAGTACTTC. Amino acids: CAWGTGSSYEQYF.

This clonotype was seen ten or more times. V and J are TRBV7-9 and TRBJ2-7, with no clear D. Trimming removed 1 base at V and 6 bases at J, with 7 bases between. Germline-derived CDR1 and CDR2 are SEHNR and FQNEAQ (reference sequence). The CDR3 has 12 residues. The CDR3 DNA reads TGTGCCAGCAGCTTAGAAGCAGGCGAGCAGTACTTC. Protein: CASSLEAGEQYF.

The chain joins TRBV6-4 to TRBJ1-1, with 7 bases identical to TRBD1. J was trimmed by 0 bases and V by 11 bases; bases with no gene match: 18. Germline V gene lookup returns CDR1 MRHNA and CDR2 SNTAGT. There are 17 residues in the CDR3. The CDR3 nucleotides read TGTGCCCTCATAAGGAGGGGGCCCTCGTGCATGAACACTGAAGCTTTCTTT. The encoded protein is CALIRRGPSCMNTEAFF.

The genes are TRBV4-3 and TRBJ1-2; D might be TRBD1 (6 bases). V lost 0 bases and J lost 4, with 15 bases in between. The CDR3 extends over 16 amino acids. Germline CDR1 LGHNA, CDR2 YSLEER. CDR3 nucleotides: TGCGCCAGCAGCCAAGATTTGGGGGGGGCAGTCTATGGCTACACCTTC. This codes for CASSQDLGGAVYGYTF.

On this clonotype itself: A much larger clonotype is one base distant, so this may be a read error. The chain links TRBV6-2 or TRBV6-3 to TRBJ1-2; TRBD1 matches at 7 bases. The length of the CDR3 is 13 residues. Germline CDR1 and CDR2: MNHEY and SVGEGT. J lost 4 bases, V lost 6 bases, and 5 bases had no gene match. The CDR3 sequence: CASRATGTYGYTF. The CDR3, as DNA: TGTGCCAGCAGAGCGACAGGGACCTATGGCTACACCTTC.

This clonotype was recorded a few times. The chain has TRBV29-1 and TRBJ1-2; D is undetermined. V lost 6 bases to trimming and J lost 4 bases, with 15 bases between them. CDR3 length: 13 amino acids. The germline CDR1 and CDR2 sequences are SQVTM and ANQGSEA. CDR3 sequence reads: CSVAVSKIYGYTF. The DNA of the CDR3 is TGCAGCGTAGCAGTGTCGAAGATCTATGGCTACACCTTC.

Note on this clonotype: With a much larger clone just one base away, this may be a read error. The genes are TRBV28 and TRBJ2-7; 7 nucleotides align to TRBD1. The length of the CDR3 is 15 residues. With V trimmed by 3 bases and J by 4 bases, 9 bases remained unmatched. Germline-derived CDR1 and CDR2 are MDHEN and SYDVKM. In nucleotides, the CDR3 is TGTGCCAGCAGTTTGGCCGGGACAGTACCTTACGAGCAGTACTTC. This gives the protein CASSLAGTVPYEQYF.

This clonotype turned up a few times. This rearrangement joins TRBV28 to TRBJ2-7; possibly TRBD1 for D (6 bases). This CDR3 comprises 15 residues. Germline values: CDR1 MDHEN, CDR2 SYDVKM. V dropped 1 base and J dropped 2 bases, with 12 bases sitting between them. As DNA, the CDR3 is TGTGCCAGCAGTTTATCGGACAGTCTAACCTACGAGCAGTACTTC. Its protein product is CASSLSDSLTYEQYF.

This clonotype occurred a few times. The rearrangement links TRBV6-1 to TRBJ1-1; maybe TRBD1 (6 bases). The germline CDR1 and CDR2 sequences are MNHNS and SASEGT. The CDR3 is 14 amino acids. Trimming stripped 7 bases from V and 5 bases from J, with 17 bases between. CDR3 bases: TGTGCCAGCACCCATCCGGGGGGCTTTACTGAAGCTTTCTTT. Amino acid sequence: CASTHPGGFTEAFF.

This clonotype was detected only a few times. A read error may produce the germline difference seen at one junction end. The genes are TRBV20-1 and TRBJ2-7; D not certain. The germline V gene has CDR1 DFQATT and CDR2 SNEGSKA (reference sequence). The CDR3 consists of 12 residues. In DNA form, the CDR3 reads TGCAGTGCTAGTGCACTCACCTACGAGCAGTGCTTC. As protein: CSASALTYEQCF.

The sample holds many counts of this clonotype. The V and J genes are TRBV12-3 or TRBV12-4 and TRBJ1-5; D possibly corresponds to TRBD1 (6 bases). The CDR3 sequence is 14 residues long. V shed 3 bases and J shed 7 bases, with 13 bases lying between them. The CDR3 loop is CASSFGGQGQPQHF. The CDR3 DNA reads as TGTGCCAGCAGTTTCGGGGGGCAGGGACAGCCCCAGCATTTT.

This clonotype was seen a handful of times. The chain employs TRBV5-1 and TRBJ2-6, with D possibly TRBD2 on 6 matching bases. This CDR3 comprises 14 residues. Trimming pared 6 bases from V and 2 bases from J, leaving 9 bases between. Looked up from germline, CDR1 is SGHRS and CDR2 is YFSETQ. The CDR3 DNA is TGCGCCAGCATGGAGGGCCCTGGGGCCAACGTCCTGACTTTC. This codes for CASMEGPGANVLTF.

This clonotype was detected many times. CDR3 loop: CATMDGYQPQHF. In DNA, the CDR3 is TGTGCCACGATGGACGGTTATCAGCCCCAGCATTTT. The chain links TRBV6-2 or TRBV6-3 to TRBJ1-5; no definite D call. Trimming removed 10 bases at V and 5 bases at J, with 12 bases between. Germline lookup yields CDR1 MNHEY and CDR2 SVGEGT. This CDR3 comprises 12 residues.

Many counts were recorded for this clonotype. The CDR3 loop is CASSLGPRGINYGYTF. The CDR3 DNA reads as TGTGCCAGCAGCTTAGGACCCCGCGGGATTAACTATGGCTACACCTTC. V usage is TRBV7-9 and J usage is TRBJ1-2; D is unclear. Trimming left V 1 base short and J 1 base short, with 13 bases between. Germline V lookup: CDR1 SEHNR, CDR2 FQNEAQ (reference sequence). This CDR3 spans 16 amino acids. The full variable domain, rest sourced from reference TRBV7-9 and TRBJ1-2, is DTGVSQNPRHKITKRGQNVTFRCDPISEHNRLYWYRQTLGQGPEFLTYFQNEAQLEKSRLLSDRFSAERPKGSFSTLEIQRTEQGDSAMYLCASSLGPRGINYGYTFGSGTRLTVV.

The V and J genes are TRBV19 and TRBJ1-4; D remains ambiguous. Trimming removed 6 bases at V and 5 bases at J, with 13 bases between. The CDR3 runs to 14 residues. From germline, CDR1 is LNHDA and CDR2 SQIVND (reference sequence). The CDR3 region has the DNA TGTGCCAGTAGCTCCGGGATGCTAAATGAAAAACTGTTTTTT. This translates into CASSSGMLNEKLFF.

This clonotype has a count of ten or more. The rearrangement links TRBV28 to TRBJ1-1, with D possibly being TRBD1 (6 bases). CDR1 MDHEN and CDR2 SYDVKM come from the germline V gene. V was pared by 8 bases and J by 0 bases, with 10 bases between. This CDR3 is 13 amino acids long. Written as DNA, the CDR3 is TGTGCCAGCCAGACAGGCATGAACACTGAAGCTTTCTTT. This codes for CASQTGMNTEAFF.

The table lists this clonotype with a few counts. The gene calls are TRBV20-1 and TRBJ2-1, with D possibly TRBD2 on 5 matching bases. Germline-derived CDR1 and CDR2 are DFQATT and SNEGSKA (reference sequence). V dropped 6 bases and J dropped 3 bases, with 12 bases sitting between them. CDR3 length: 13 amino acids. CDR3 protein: CSAEEAVYNEQFF. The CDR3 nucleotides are TGCAGTGCAGAGGAGGCGGTCTACAATGAGCAGTTCTTC.

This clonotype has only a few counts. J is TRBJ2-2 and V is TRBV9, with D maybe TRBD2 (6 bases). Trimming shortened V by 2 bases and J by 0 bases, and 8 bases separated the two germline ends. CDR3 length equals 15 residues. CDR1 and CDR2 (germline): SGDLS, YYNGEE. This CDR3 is CASSVEGTNTGELFF. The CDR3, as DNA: TGTGCCAGCAGCGTGGAGGGGACGAACACCGGGGAGCTGTTTTTT. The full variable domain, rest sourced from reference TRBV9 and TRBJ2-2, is DSGVTQTPKHLITATGQRVTLRCSPRSGDLSVYWYQQSLDQGLQFLIQYYNGEERAKGNILERFSAQQFPDLHSELNLSSLELGDSALYFCASSVEGTNTGELFFGEGSRLTVL.

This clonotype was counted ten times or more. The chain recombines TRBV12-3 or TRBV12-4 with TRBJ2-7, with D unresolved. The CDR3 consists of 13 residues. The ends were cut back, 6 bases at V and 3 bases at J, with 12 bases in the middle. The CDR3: CASSPDLLYEQYF. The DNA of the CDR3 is TGTGCCAGCAGCCCGGACCTGCTCTACGAGCAGTACTTC.

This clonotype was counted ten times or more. CDR3 sequence: CSARPPTDYGYTF. CDR3 in DNA: TGCAGTGCTAGACCCCCAACCGACTATGGCTACACCTTC. This chain links TRBV20-1 with TRBJ1-2; the D is unclear. V shed 2 bases and J shed 3 bases, with 10 bases lying between them. Germline V gene data show CDR1 as DFQATT and CDR2 as SNEGSKA (reference sequence). This CDR3 region has 13 residues.

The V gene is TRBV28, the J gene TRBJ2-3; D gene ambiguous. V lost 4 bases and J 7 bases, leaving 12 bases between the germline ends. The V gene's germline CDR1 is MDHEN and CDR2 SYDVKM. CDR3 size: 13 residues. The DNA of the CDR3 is TGTGCCAGCAGTTCAGGACCCCAGTATACGCAGTATTTT. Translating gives CASSSGPQYTQYF. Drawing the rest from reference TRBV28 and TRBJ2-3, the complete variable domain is DVKVTQSSRYLVKRTGEKVFLECVQDMDHENMFWYRQDPGLGLRLIYFSYDVKMKEKGDIPEGYSVSREKKERFSLILESASTNQTSMYLCASSSGPQYTQYFGPGTRLTVL.